The 31 T cell receptor beta chains below all came from one sample that was sequenced in a study of T cell clonotyping in hematopoietic cell transplantation. Some clones are missing from TCRdb's copy, which holds only in-frame ones; the method was immunoSEQ multiplex PCR. The data hold about 45,000 clones, with around 94% observed a single time. Sequencing was done on a sample of peripheral blood mononuclear cells. The receptors shown here come from a woman between 50 and 59 years old in good health. Some clones in this sample may be carry-over from other donors' samples.

The chain is built from TRBV5-1 and TRBJ1-1; D not resolved. Germline V CDR1 and CDR2: SGHRS, YFSETQ. Deletions cut 2 bases from V and 1 base from J, with 9 bases between. The CDR3 loop spans 14 amino acids. This CDR3 reads CASSFERENTEAFF. CDR3 DNA sequence: TGCGCCAGCAGCTTCGAGAGGGAGAACACTGAAGCTTTCTTT.

The chain recombines TRBV6-5 with TRBJ1-1; D ambiguous. Trimming shortened V by 7 bases and J by 4 bases, and 7 bases separated the two germline ends. The CDR3 is 11 residues long. Germline-derived CDR1 and CDR2 are MNHEY and SVGAGI. For the CDR3, the DNA is TGTGCCAGCAATTGGGGCACTGAAGCTTTCTTT. Amino acids: CASNWGTEAFF.

The chain is built from TRBV28 and TRBJ2-5; no clear D. This CDR3 is built from 11 residues. Trimming took 3 bases from V and 9 from J, leaving 8 bases between them. Germline V CDR1 and CDR2: MDHEN, SYDVKM. The DNA for the CDR3 is TGTGCCAGCAGTTTCGGGTTGCCCCAGTACTTC. Translation gives CASSFGLPQYF.

The V gene is TRBV7-2, the J gene TRBJ2-1, with D maybe TRBD1 (6 bases). Trimming removed 0 bases from V and 9 bases from J, with 15 bases in between. The CDR3 runs to 15 residues. Germline values: CDR1 SGHTA, CDR2 FQGNSA. The CDR3 region has the DNA TGTGCCAGCAGCTTAGCGCTACAGGGTCGGCGTGAGCAGTTCTTC. Protein: CASSLALQGRREQFF.

The genes are TRBV28 and TRBJ1-2, with 11 nucleotides matching TRBD1. The CDR3 extends over 14 amino acids. CDR1 and CDR2 from the germline V gene are MDHEN and SYDVKM. With V trimmed by 2 bases and J by 8 bases, 4 bases remained unmatched. This chain's CDR3 is CASSLVDRGRGYTF. CDR3 bases: TGTGCCAGCAGTTTAGTGGACAGGGGGCGGGGCTACACCTTC.

V usage is TRBV30 and J usage is TRBJ1-4, with unresolved D. Looked up from germline, CDR1 is GTSNPN and CDR2 is SVGIG (reference sequence). V lost 6 bases and J lost 2, with 13 bases in between. This CDR3 is 14 amino acids long. The CDR3, as DNA: TGTGCCTGCCAAGCGGGTTGGACTAATGAAAAACTGTTTTTT. Its translation is CACQAGWTNEKLFF.

The V call is TRBV9, the J call TRBJ2-6; 7 nucleotides align to TRBD1. V trimming: 4 bases; J trimming: 3 bases; junction bases outside the gene matches: 13. Germline CDR1 SGDLS, CDR2 YYNGEE. The CDR3 contains 18 residues. The CDR3 DNA is TGTGCCAGCAGCCCAGAAGGGGGCGTTACGTTTGGGGCCAACGTCCTGACTTTC. Protein: CASSPEGGVTFGANVLTF.

The chain carries TRBV4-2 and TRBJ2-3; D might be TRBD1 or TRBD2, each matching 6 bases. Germline V gene lookup returns CDR1 LGHNA and CDR2 YNFKEQ. This CDR3 is 16 amino acids long. Trimming removed 4 bases at V and 4 bases at J, with 18 bases between. The CDR3 DNA sequence: TGTGCCAGCAGCCTTACTCTCAGGGGAGGACCAGATACGCAGTATTTT. Its translation is CASSLTLRGGPDTQYF.

This clone was seen once. V is TRBV5-4 and J is TRBJ2-7; TRBD1 aligns across 9 bases. Trimming removed 0 bases from V and 3 bases from J; junction bases left unmatched: 4. The germline V gene encodes CDR1 SGHNT and CDR2 YYREEE (reference sequence). The CDR3 covers 15 residues. CDR3 region: CASSLVGQGNYEQYF. The CDR3 DNA is TGTGCCAGCAGCTTGGTGGGACAGGGAAACTACGAGCAGTACTTC.

In its sample, this clone was seen once. The chain recombines TRBV7-9 with TRBJ2-7; 10 bases align to TRBD1. The germline CDR1 and CDR2 sequences are SEHNR and FQNEAQ (reference sequence). The V gene end was trimmed by 3 bases and the J gene end by 6 bases; junction bases not matched to a gene: 14. The CDR3 totals 17 residues. The CDR3 loop reads CASSFLSDRGQISEQYF. The DNA for the CDR3 is TGTGCCAGCAGCTTCCTATCCGACAGGGGGCAGATCAGCGAGCAGTACTTC. The full variable domain, with the rest looked up from reference TRBV7-9 and TRBJ2-7, is DTGVSQNPRHKITKRGQNVTFRCDPISEHNRLYWYRQTLGQGPEFLTYFQNEAQLEKSRLLSDRFSAERPKGSFSTLEIQRTEQGDSAMYLCASSFLSDRGQISEQYFGPGTRLTVT.

The V call is TRBV19, the J call TRBJ2-2; 7 nucleotides line up with TRBD2. CDR1 is LNHDA and CDR2 is SQIVND in the germline V gene (reference sequence). V gave up 7 bases and J gave up 2 bases; unmatched junction bases: 10. This CDR3 contains 16 residues. The CDR3 DNA follows: TGTGCCAGTACCACGGAGGCGGGGGAAAACACCGGGGAGCTGTTTTTT. Translating it yields CASTTEAGENTGELFF.

V is TRBV28 and J is TRBJ1-4, with TRBD1 matching over 10 bases. The CDR3 extends over 17 amino acids. Per germline, CDR1 MDHEN and CDR2 SYDVKM. Trimming removed 7 bases from V and 6 bases from J; junction bases left unmatched: 14. As DNA, the CDR3 is TGTGCCAGCACCCTCCGTTTGTTAGGACAGGGGGATGAAAAACTGTTTTTT. It is translated as CASTLRLLGQGDEKLFF. The full variable domain, rest sourced from reference TRBV28 and TRBJ1-4, is DVKVTQSSRYLVKRTGEKVFLECVQDMDHENMFWYRQDPGLGLRLIYFSYDVKMKEKGDIPEGYSVSREKKERFSLILESASTNQTSMYLCASTLRLLGQGDEKLFFGSGTQLSVL.

J is TRBJ1-3 and V is TRBV28; D is ambiguous. V was pared by 5 bases and J by 0 bases, with 11 bases between. Germline loops: CDR1 MDHEN, CDR2 SYDVKM. This CDR3 contains 15 residues. CDR3 DNA: TGTGCCAGCAGTCCTGCAGAATACTCTGGAAACACCATATATTTT. Translation: CASSPAEYSGNTIYF.

V gene TRBV28 combines with J gene TRBJ1-2; D remains ambiguous. CDR1 is MDHEN, CDR2 SYDVKM, per germline. V was pared by 4 bases and J by 8 bases, with 17 bases between. The CDR3 totals 14 residues. As DNA, the CDR3 is TGTGCCAGCAGTTCACTTGGGCGGGCGGGAGGCTACACCTTC. Translation: CASSSLGRAGGYTF.

The rearrangement joins TRBV5-1 to TRBJ2-3; 14 positions agree with TRBD2. V shed 1 base and J 2 bases; nucleotides not matched to a gene: 3. This CDR3 comprises 17 residues. Looked up from germline, CDR1 is SGHRS and CDR2 is YFSETQ. The CDR3 DNA sequence: TGCGCCAGCAGCTTGACGGGACTAGCGGGGGACACAGATACGCAGTATTTT. Residues: CASSLTGLAGDTDTQYF.

The chain recombines TRBV20-1 with TRBJ1-2; TRBD1 is a possible D gene (5 bases). The V and J ends lost 6 bases and 8 bases respectively, with 7 bases between them. Germline V gene lookup returns CDR1 DFQATT and CDR2 SNEGSKA (reference sequence). This CDR3 region has 9 residues. CDR3 region: CSARGGYTF. The DNA for the CDR3 is TGCAGTGCAAGGGGAGGCTACACCTTC.

The chain has TRBV19 and TRBJ2-2; D unclear. This CDR3 has 12 residues. Trimming left V 5 bases short and J 7 bases short, with 8 bases between. Germline values: CDR1 LNHDA, CDR2 SQIVND (reference sequence). The CDR3 sequence: CASSQDGGELFF. The CDR3 DNA reads as TGTGCCAGTAGTCAGGATGGCGGGGAGCTGTTTTTT.

J is TRBJ1-1 and V is TRBV28; no clear D gene. V lost 10 bases, J lost 5 bases, and 17 bases lay in between. Germline V gene data show CDR1 as MDHEN and CDR2 as SYDVKM. The CDR3 consists of 13 residues. DNA of the CDR3: TGTGCCACTGAACGTGGAGGAGAGACTGAAGCTTTCTTT. Protein product: CATERGGETEAFF.

The chain employs TRBV19 and TRBJ2-7; maybe TRBD2 (5 bases). Germline V gene lookup returns CDR1 LNHDA and CDR2 SQIVND (reference sequence). This CDR3 is 13 amino acids long. Between the trimmed V and J ends, which lost 4 bases and 3 bases, there was a span of 10 bases. CDR3 sequence: CASSTGSHYEQYF. Written as DNA, the CDR3 is TGTGCCAGTAGTACGGGATCTCACTACGAGCAGTACTTC.

V is TRBV5-1 and J is TRBJ1-1; perhaps TRBD1 as D (6 bases). Deletions cut 6 bases from V and 5 bases from J, with 14 bases between. The V gene's germline CDR1 is SGHRS and CDR2 YFSETQ. This CDR3 is 13 amino acids long. DNA of the CDR3: TGCGCCAGCAACCTGGACAGTTGGACTGAAGCTTTCTTT. Translation: CASNLDSWTEAFF.

The chain recombines TRBV5-1 with TRBJ2-3; 7 positions agree with TRBD2. The CDR3 sequence is 15 residues long. The V gene's germline CDR1 is SGHRS and CDR2 YFSETQ. V was clipped by 0 bases and J by 1 base; unmatched bases: 2. The CDR3 nucleotides are TGCGCCAGCAGCTTGGGGGCGGGGGGCACAGATACGCAGTATTTT. This encodes CASSLGAGGTDTQYF. The whole variable domain, filled in from reference TRBV5-1 and TRBJ2-3, reads KAGVTQTPRYLIKTRGQQVTLSCSPISGHRSVSWYQQTPGQGLQFLFEYFSETQRNKGNFPGRFSGRQFSNSRSEMNVSTLELGDSALYLCASSLGAGGTDTQYFGPGTRLTVL.

The genes are TRBV4-2 and TRBJ1-6; 9 bases map to TRBD1. Germline V gives CDR1 LGHNA, CDR2 YNFKEQ. This CDR3 comprises 16 residues. J was trimmed by 5 bases and V by 0 bases; bases with no gene match: 2. The CDR3 sequence is CASSQDGQGNNSPLHF. The CDR3 nucleotides are TGTGCCAGCAGCCAAGATGGACAGGGGAATAATTCACCCCTCCACTTT.

CDR3 in DNA: TGTGCCAGCAGTTCCGGGACTAGCGGGGGGAACGAGCAGTACTTC. Translating gives CASSSGTSGGNEQYF. The chain recombines TRBV27 with TRBJ2-7; the match to TRBD2 covers 15 bases. The ends lost 4 bases at V and 5 bases at J; junction bases unmatched: 3. Germline loops: CDR1 MNHEY, CDR2 SMNVEV (reference sequence). The CDR3 is made up of 15 amino acids.

This chain connects TRBV6-6 to TRBJ1-6; D unresolved. CDR3 length equals 14 residues. The germline V gene has CDR1 MNHNY and CDR2 SVGAGI (reference sequence). Trimming shortened V by 7 bases and J by 3 bases, and 10 bases separated the two germline ends. CDR3 sequence (DNA): TGTGCCAGCACCTTGTATGACTATAATTCACCCCTCCACTTT. This codes for CASTLYDYNSPLHF.

V usage is TRBV30 and J usage is TRBJ1-4; D perhaps matches TRBD1 (5 bases). V lost 0 bases to trimming and J lost 3 bases, with 8 bases between them. The CDR3 runs 14 residues. The germline V gene encodes CDR1 GTSNPN and CDR2 SVGIG (reference sequence). This chain's CDR3 is CAWSVGTSNEKLFF. The DNA for the CDR3 is TGTGCCTGGAGTGTTGGGACTTCTAATGAAAAACTGTTTTTT. Full variable domain (missing parts from reference TRBV30 and TRBJ1-4): SQTIHQWPATLVQPVGSPLSLECTVEGTSNPNLYWYRQAAGRGLQLLFYSVGIGQISSEVPQNLSASRPQDRQFILSSKKLLLSDSGFYLCAWSVGTSNEKLFFGSGTQLSVL.

V gene TRBV11-3 combines with J gene TRBJ2-5; D not resolved. V lost 8 bases and J lost 1, with 14 bases in between. Germline V gives CDR1 SGHNT, CDR2 YENEEA. The CDR3 runs 14 residues. The CDR3 sequence is CASAVSGSQETQYF. The CDR3 DNA reads as TGTGCCAGCGCGGTATCGGGCAGCCAAGAGACCCAGTACTTC. Complete variable domain (other parts from reference TRBV11-3 and TRBJ2-5): EAGVVQSPRYKIIEKKQPVAFWCNPISGHNTLYWYLQNLGQGPELLIRYENEEAVDDSQLPKDRFSAERLKGVDSTLKIQPAELGDSAVYLCASAVSGSQETQYFGPGTRLLVL.

This rearrangement joins TRBV5-5 to TRBJ1-5; the D is unclear. There are 14 residues in the CDR3. Germline CDR1 is SGHKS and CDR2 is YYEKEE (reference sequence). V lost 1 base and J lost 2, with 7 bases in between. Here the CDR3 reads CASSLMVRNQPQHF. In nucleotides, the CDR3 is TGTGCCAGCAGCTTGATGGTTCGCAATCAGCCCCAGCATTTT.

A word on this clone: In the same sample, other DNA sequences code for this CDR3. The chain is built from TRBV6-5 and TRBJ1-1, with 9 bases fitting TRBD1. Unmatched junction bases numbered 4, after V lost 4 bases and J lost 1 base. The CDR3 sequence is 15 residues long. Germline V gene data show CDR1 as MNHEY and CDR2 as SVGAGI. In DNA form, the CDR3 reads TGTGCCAGCAGTTCAACAGGGGGCGGGAACACTGAAGCTTTCTTT. It yields the protein CASSSTGGGNTEAFF.

The chain is built from TRBV6-6 and TRBJ2-5, with D unresolved. The CDR3 runs 11 residues. Germline V gene data show CDR1 as MNHNY and CDR2 as SVGAGI (reference sequence). V lost 10 bases and J 4 bases, leaving 10 bases between the germline ends. This chain's CDR3 is CATWAPETQYF. The CDR3 DNA sequence: TGTGCCACCTGGGCTCCAGAGACCCAGTACTTC.

CDR3: CAIQTGRYGYTF. DNA for the CDR3: TGTGCCATCCAGACAGGCCGTTATGGCTACACCTTC. J is TRBJ1-2 and V is TRBV2, with a tentative D call TRBD1 (6 bases). This CDR3 region has 12 residues. Trimming pared 10 bases from V and 5 bases from J, leaving 14 bases between. CDR1 is SNHLY and CDR2 is FYNNEI in the germline V gene.

This chain links TRBV28 with TRBJ2-7, with 10 bases matching TRBD2. V shed 7 bases, J shed 4 bases, and the junction held 7 bases outside the gene matches. CDR1 MDHEN and CDR2 SYDVKM come from the germline V gene. There are 14 residues in the CDR3. CDR3 residues: CASTLSGGEYEQYF. CDR3 sequence (DNA): TGTGCCAGCACATTAAGCGGGGGGGAGTACGAGCAGTACTTC. The full variable domain, its missing parts supplied by reference TRBV28 and TRBJ2-7, is DVKVTQSSRYLVKRTGEKVFLECVQDMDHENMFWYRQDPGLGLRLIYFSYDVKMKEKGDIPEGYSVSREKKERFSLILESASTNQTSMYLCASTLSGGEYEQYFGPGTRLTVT.